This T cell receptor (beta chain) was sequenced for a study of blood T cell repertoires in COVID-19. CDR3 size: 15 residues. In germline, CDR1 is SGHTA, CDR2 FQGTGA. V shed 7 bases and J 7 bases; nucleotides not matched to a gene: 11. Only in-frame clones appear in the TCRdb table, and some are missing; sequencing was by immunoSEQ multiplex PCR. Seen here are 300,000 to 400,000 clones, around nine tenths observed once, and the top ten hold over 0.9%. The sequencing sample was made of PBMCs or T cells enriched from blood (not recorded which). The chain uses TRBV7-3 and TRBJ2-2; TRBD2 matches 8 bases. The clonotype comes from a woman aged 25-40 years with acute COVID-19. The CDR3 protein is CASKPAGGAGGELFF. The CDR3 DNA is TGTGCCAGCAAACCGGCGGGGGGCGCAGGCGGGGAGCTGTTTTTT.